What follows is one T cell receptor beta chain and its context. No antigen is known for it. Profiling relied on immunoSEQ multiplex PCR, and the TCRdb table lists in-frame clones only, not all of them. This table holds about 510,000 clones, about four fifths found once. The data were obtained in a study of shared clonotypes between healthy human individuals. Study-wide points: What limited the represented genetic and exposure-history diversity was the small number of donors. The sampled material consisted only of blood, and tissue repertoires are likely to differ.

This TCR came from a woman in her 40s in good health. Some clones in this sample may be carry-over from other donors' samples. Sequences were obtained from PBMCs.

Here the CDR3 reads CASSPGQGRSPLHF. In DNA, the CDR3 is TGTGCCAGCAGCCCTGGACAGGGTCGGTCACCCCTCCACTTT. The chain links TRBV5-6 to TRBJ1-6; TRBD1 agrees at 8 bases. This CDR3 spans 14 amino acids. With V trimmed by 4 bases and J by 10 bases, 7 bases remained unmatched. Germline assignment: CDR1 SGHDT and CDR2 YYEEEE.